The 5 T cell receptor beta chains listed next were all sequenced from one sample in a study of T cell responses to AZD1222 COVID-19 vaccine. Sequencing used immunoSEQ multiplex PCR; TCRdb keeps in-frame clones, though not all of them. The data contain some 90,000 clones, around nine tenths of them singletons. Sequencing was performed on peripheral blood, taken on day 0 of AZD1222 vaccination. The receptors were sampled from an adult in good health.

This sequence joins TRBV19 and TRBJ1-2; a possible D gene is TRBD1 (5 bases). Trimming cost V 6 bases and J 7 bases, with 15 bases left between them. The CDR3 consists of 13 residues. CDR1 is LNHDA and CDR2 is SQIVND in the germline V gene (reference sequence). CDR3 loop: CASRAGTAGGYTF. The CDR3, as DNA: TGTGCCAGTAGGGCCGGGACGGCGGGTGGCTACACCTTC.

V usage is TRBV6-2 or TRBV6-3 and J usage is TRBJ1-2; D is undetermined. The CDR3 has 12 amino acids. V was clipped by 2 bases and J by 10 bases, with 11 bases between them. CDR1 is MNHEY and CDR2 is SVGEGT in the germline V gene. The CDR3 is CASSYPPTIYTF. The CDR3 nucleotides read TGTGCCAGCAGTTACCCCCCTACGATCTACACCTTC.

This clone was found once. This chain links TRBV18 with TRBJ1-2; 8 positions agree with TRBD1. The germline V gene has CDR1 KGHSH and CDR2 LQKENI. With 8 bases clipped from V and 4 bases from J, the junction kept 6 bases outside the gene matches. The CDR3 is 13 amino acids. The CDR3 sequence: CASEPGGGYGYTF. In DNA form, the CDR3 reads TGTGCCAGCGAACCAGGGGGCGGCTATGGCTACACCTTC.

V is TRBV19 and J is TRBJ1-5; 7 bases are a match to TRBD1. With 7 bases clipped from V and 6 bases from J, the junction kept 9 bases outside the gene matches. Germline CDR1 LNHDA, CDR2 SQIVND (reference sequence). The CDR3 is 14 residues long. The CDR3 loop is CASTDRDGAQPQHF. CDR3 DNA: TGTGCCAGTACTGACAGGGATGGGGCTCAGCCCCAGCATTTT. The full variable domain, its missing parts supplied by reference TRBV19 and TRBJ1-5, is DGGITQSPKYLFRKEGQNVTLSCEQNLNHDAMYWYRQDPGQGLRLIYYSQIVNDFQKGDIAEGYSVSREKKESFPLTVTSAQKNPTAFYLCASTDRDGAQPQHFGDGTRLSIL.

The chain links TRBV7-2 to TRBJ1-1, with 8 nucleotides matching TRBD1. CDR3 length equals 14 residues. Germline V gene lookup returns CDR1 SGHTA and CDR2 FQGNSA. The trim removed 2 bases at V and 5 bases at J, leaving 4 bases unmatched. DNA for the CDR3: TGTGCCAGCAGCTTACCAGGGGGCCGGACTGAAGCTTTCTTT. Translated, it gives CASSLPGGRTEAFF.